The 23 T cell receptor beta chains reported below all come from one sample, sequenced in a study of OX40 agonist ivuxolimab in advanced cancers. Profiled with immunoSEQ multiplex PCR; TCRdb holds only in-frame clones, not every one. The sample includes around 77,000 clones, approximately 92% of them seen just once. The material sequenced was CD4+ or CD8+ T cells sorted from blood, taken in a trial of the OX40 agonist ivuxolimab. These receptors all come from an adult with an advanced solid tumor such as melanoma, head and neck, liver or kidney cancer.

The chain carries TRBV2 and TRBJ1-1, with D perhaps TRBD1 (6 bases). The CDR3 spans 13 residues. Looked up from germline, CDR1 is SNHLY and CDR2 is FYNNEI. V lost 5 bases and J 4 bases, leaving 11 bases between the germline ends. For the CDR3, the DNA is TGTGCCAGCAGTAGGACAGCTAGCACTGAAGCTTTCTTT. This encodes CASSRTASTEAFF.

This clone appeared a single time. The J gene is TRBJ2-6, the V gene TRBV7-6; TRBD2 might be the D (5 bases). The V end was cut by 4 bases, the J end by 4 bases, with 11 bases between. CDR1 is SGHVS, CDR2 FNYEAQ, per germline. CDR3 length equals 15 residues. For the CDR3, the DNA is TGTGCCAGCAGCTCACGGGCGGGCGGGGCCAACGTCCTGACTTTC. This translates into CASSSRAGGANVLTF.

This chain links TRBV6-5 with TRBJ1-5, with D uncertain. V lost 6 bases and J 7 bases, leaving 13 bases between the germline ends. Looked up from germline, CDR1 is MNHEY and CDR2 is SVGAGI. The CDR3 contains 13 residues. The CDR3 reads CASRGFPGQPQHF. The CDR3 DNA follows: TGTGCCAGCAGGGGGTTCCCCGGGCAGCCCCAGCATTTT.

The chain is built from TRBV5-1 and TRBJ2-7, with D uncertain. Trimming stripped 0 bases from V and 7 bases from J, with 8 bases between. The CDR3 covers 12 residues. Germline V gene lookup returns CDR1 SGHRS and CDR2 YFSETQ. In DNA, the CDR3 is TGCGCCAGCAGCTTGGCCATCGGTGAGCAGTACTTC. Protein sequence: CASSLAIGEQYF.

The table lists this clone with a count of one. The rearrangement uses TRBV4-1 and TRBJ2-7, with 9 positions matching TRBD2. CDR1 and CDR2 (germline): MGHRA, YSYEKL. There are 17 residues in the CDR3. Trimming at V came to 3 bases and at J to 3 bases, leaving 12 bases not matched to a gene. The CDR3 sequence is CASSHATGRGGLYEQYF. For the CDR3, the DNA is TGCGCCAGCAGCCATGCCACGGGGCGGGGGGGCCTCTACGAGCAGTACTTC.

The chain has TRBV14 and TRBJ1-4, with unresolved D. The germline gives CDR1 SGHDN, CDR2 FVKESK. CDR3 length: 13 residues. The V gene lost 4 bases and the J gene lost 5 bases, with 8 bases spanning the gap. The DNA of the CDR3 is TGTGCCAGCAGCCGCACAAAGAATGAAAAACTGTTTTTT. Its protein product is CASSRTKNEKLFF.

The chain links TRBV19 to TRBJ1-2; TRBD1 matches at 11 bases. The CDR3 runs to 16 residues. Germline assignment: CDR1 LNHDA and CDR2 SQIVND (reference sequence). The V and J ends lost 7 bases and 5 bases, in that order; junction bases with no gene match: 12. The CDR3 DNA reads TGTGCCAGTACCCTAACAACCGGGACAGGGGGATATGGCTACACCTTC. Translating it yields CASTLTTGTGGYGYTF.

The chain recombines TRBV5-1 with TRBJ2-3; tentatively, D is TRBD2 (5 bases). The germline CDR1 and CDR2 sequences are SGHRS and YFSETQ. Trimming left V 3 bases short and J 6 bases short, with 14 bases between. This CDR3 comprises 14 residues. CDR3 in DNA: TGCGCCAGCAGCTCGCGGGTGGGGTCGGATACGCAGTATTTT. This translates into CASSSRVGSDTQYF.

This clone was detected only once. The chain is built from TRBV14 and TRBJ1-1; D gene ambiguous. The ends were cut back, 0 bases at V and 4 bases at J, with 9 bases in the middle. This CDR3 is 14 amino acids long. Germline V gives CDR1 SGHDN, CDR2 FVKESK. CDR3 in DNA: TGTGCCAGCAGCCAAGATTTAGGGAGCACTGAAGCTTTCTTT. This sequence encodes CASSQDLGSTEAFF.

The V and J genes are TRBV5-1 and TRBJ1-5, with 9 bases identical to TRBD1. The germline CDR1 and CDR2 sequences are SGHRS and YFSETQ. The CDR3 length is 19 residues. V was clipped by 0 bases and J by 2 bases; unmatched bases: 12. CDR3 in DNA: TGCGCCAGCAGCTTGGGACATACTACAGGGGGCGTTGGCAATCAGCCCCAGCATTTT. Protein sequence: CASSLGHTTGGVGNQPQHF.

This chain links TRBV28 with TRBJ1-2, with D uncertain. This CDR3 has 13 amino acids. Germline-derived CDR1 and CDR2 are MDHEN and SYDVKM. V lost 6 bases, J lost 2 bases, and 10 bases lay in between. CDR3 bases: TGTGCCAGCAGGCACCCAACAAACTATGGCTACACCTTC. This codes for CASRHPTNYGYTF.

This clone was detected once. The J gene is TRBJ1-1, the V gene TRBV7-7; D may be TRBD1 (5 bases). CDR1 SSHAT and CDR2 FNYEAQ come from the germline V gene (reference sequence). This CDR3 has 13 residues. The CDR3 sequence: CVFRREPDTEAFF. CDR3 in DNA: TGTGTCTTCCGCAGGGAACCCGACACTGAAGCTTTCTTT.

V is TRBV7-8 and J is TRBJ2-3, with D possibly being TRBD2 (5 bases). Germline values: CDR1 SGHVS, CDR2 FQNEAQ. V lost 6 bases to trimming and J lost 0 bases, with 10 bases between them. The CDR3 length is 14 residues. The CDR3 DNA is TGTGCCAGCAGGAGGGCGACGAGCACAGATACGCAGTATTTT. It translates to CASRRATSTDTQYF.

For the CDR3, the DNA is TGTGCCAGCAGCCCCCGAGGGACCATCAATACGCAGTATTTT. Amino acid sequence: CASSPRGTINTQYF. The chain uses TRBV7-8 and TRBJ2-3; the D call may be TRBD1 or TRBD2 (5 bases each). CDR1 SGHVS and CDR2 FQNEAQ come from the germline V gene. The CDR3 runs to 14 residues. V lost 5 bases to trimming and J lost 7 bases, with 16 bases between them.

This clone has more than one count but fewer than ten. The V call is TRBV6-5, the J call TRBJ1-6; D is perhaps TRBD1 (6 bases). The length of the CDR3 is 14 residues. Germline V gene sequence: CDR1 MNHEY, CDR2 SVGAGI. Trimming removed 6 bases at V and 7 bases at J, with 13 bases between. CDR3 residues: CASSYYRENSPLHF. DNA for the CDR3: TGTGCCAGCAGCTATTACAGGGAGAATTCACCCCTCCACTTT.

The rearrangement uses TRBV7-6 and TRBJ2-2; D is unresolved. Germline V gives CDR1 SGHVS, CDR2 FNYEAQ. The CDR3 is 13 amino acids. The V end lost 5 bases, the J end lost 3 bases, and 7 bases lay between the germline ends. CDR3 sequence (DNA): TGTGCCAGCAGCGAGCCCCACACCGGGGAGCTGTTTTTT. Residues: CASSEPHTGELFF.

The V call is TRBV5-1, the J call TRBJ2-7; TRBD1 matches at 11 bases. CDR1 and CDR2 from the germline V gene are SGHRS and YFSETQ. The V and J ends lost 4 bases and 3 bases, in that order; junction bases with no gene match: 9. The CDR3 sequence is 16 residues long. The DNA of the CDR3 is TGCGCCAGCAGCCCTAACTCCGGGACAGGGGGCTACGAGCAGTACTTC. Protein sequence: CASSPNSGTGGYEQYF.

The chain links TRBV6-5 to TRBJ1-2; D might be TRBD1 (5 bases). The CDR3 is 13 residues long. V was cut by 2 bases and J by 3 bases, with 7 bases left in between. Germline lookup yields CDR1 MNHEY and CDR2 SVGAGI. The CDR3 spells CASSYGTYYGYTF. In DNA form, the CDR3 reads TGTGCCAGCAGTTACGGGACTTACTATGGCTACACCTTC.

V usage is TRBV11-2 and J usage is TRBJ2-2; D unclear. The CDR3 totals 13 residues. Deletions cut 1 base from V and 6 bases from J, with 6 bases between. Germline CDR1 SGHAT, CDR2 FQNNGV. CDR3 in amino acids: CASSLVGAGELFF. Written as DNA, the CDR3 is TGTGCCAGCAGCTTAGTTGGCGCCGGGGAGCTGTTTTTT.

The CDR3 loop reads CASSSQGALNSPLHF. CDR3 sequence (DNA): TGTGCCAGCAGCTCACAGGGGGCGCTTAATTCACCCCTCCACTTT. The chain couples TRBV7-3 to TRBJ1-6; 9 nucleotides align to TRBD1. The CDR3 length is 15 residues. After removal of 4 bases from V and 6 bases from J, the junction contained 4 bases not matched to a gene. Germline V gene sequence: CDR1 SGHTA, CDR2 FQGTGA.

The chain joins TRBV10-3 to TRBJ2-1; 13 nucleotides line up with TRBD2. The CDR3 is 19 residues long. V was clipped by 0 bases and J by 8 bases; unmatched bases: 13. CDR1 ENHRY and CDR2 SYGVKD come from the germline V gene. The CDR3 sequence is CAISESPARTSGRGDEQFF. As DNA, the CDR3 is TGTGCCATCAGTGAGTCGCCAGCGCGAACTAGCGGGAGGGGTGATGAGCAGTTCTTC.

The CDR3 DNA sequence: TGTGCCATCAACCCGACAGGGAGCACCATATATTTT. This encodes CAINPTGSTIYF. The chain joins TRBV10-3 to TRBJ1-3; TRBD1 aligns across 7 bases. The junction had 6 bases not matched to a gene; V was cut back by 7 bases and J by 9 bases. This CDR3 comprises 12 residues. Germline values: CDR1 ENHRY, CDR2 SYGVKD.

The V call is TRBV5-1, the J call TRBJ2-5; the match to TRBD1 covers 9 bases. V was pared by 4 bases and J by 4 bases, with 14 bases of the junction left unmatched. The V gene's germline CDR1 is SGHRS and CDR2 YFSETQ. The CDR3 spans 17 residues. CDR3 protein: CASSPPTQATGGETQYF. CDR3 nucleotide sequence: TGCGCCAGCAGCCCACCGACTCAGGCGACAGGGGGAGAGACCCAGTACTTC.